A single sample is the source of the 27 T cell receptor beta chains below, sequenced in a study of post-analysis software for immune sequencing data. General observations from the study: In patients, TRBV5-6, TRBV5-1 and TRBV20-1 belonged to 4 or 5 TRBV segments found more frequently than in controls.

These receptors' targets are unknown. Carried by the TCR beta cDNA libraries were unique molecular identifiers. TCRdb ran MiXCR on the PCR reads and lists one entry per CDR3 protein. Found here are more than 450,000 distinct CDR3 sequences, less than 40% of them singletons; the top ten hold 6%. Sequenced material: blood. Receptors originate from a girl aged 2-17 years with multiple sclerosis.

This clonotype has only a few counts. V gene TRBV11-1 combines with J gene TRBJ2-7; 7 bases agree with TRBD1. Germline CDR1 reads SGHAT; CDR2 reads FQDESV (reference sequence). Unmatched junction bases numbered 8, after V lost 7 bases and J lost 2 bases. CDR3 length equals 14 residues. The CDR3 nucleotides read TGTGCCAGCACCCCGAACAGGGGCCCCTACGAGCAGTACTTC. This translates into CASTPNRGPYEQYF.

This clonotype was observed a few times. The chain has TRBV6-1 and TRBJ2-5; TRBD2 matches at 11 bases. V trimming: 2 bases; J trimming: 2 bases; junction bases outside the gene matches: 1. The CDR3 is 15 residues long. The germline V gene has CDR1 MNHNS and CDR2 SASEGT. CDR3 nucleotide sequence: TGTGCCAGCAGTGAAATAGCGGGGGGGCAAGAGACCCAGTACTTC. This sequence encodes CASSEIAGGQETQYF.

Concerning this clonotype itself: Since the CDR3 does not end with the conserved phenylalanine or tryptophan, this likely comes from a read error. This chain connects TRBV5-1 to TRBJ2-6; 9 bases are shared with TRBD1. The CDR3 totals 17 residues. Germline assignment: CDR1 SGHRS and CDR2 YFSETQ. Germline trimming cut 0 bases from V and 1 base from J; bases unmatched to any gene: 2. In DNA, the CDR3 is TGCGCCAGCAGCTTGGGGACAGGGGATTCTGGGGCCAACGTCCTGACTTGC. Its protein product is CASSLGTGDSGANVLTC.

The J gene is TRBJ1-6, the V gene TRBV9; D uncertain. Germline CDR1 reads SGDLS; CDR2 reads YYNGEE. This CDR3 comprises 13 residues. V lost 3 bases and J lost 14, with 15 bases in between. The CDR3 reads CASSGDPLGTLHF. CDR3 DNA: TGTGCCAGCAGCGGGGATCCCCTTGGGACCCTCCACTTT.

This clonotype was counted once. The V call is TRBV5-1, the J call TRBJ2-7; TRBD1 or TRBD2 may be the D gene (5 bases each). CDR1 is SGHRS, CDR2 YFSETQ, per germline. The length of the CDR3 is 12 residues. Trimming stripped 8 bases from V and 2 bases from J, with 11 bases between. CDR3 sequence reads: CASGDGTYEQYF. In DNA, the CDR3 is TGCGCCAGTGGGGACGGGACCTACGAGCAGTACTTC.

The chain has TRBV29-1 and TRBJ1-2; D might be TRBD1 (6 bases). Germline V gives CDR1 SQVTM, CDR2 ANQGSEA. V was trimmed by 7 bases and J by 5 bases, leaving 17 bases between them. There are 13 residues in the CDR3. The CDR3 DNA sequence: TGCAGCGCAACACAGGGCGTCCGGTATGGCTACACCTTC. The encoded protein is CSATQGVRYGYTF. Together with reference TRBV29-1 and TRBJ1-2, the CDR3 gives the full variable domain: SAVISQKPSRDICQRGTSLTIQCQVDSQVTMMFWYRQQPGQSLTLIATANQGSEATYESGFVIDKFPISRPNLTFSTLTVSNMSPEDSSIYLCSATQGVRYGYTFGSGTRLTVV.

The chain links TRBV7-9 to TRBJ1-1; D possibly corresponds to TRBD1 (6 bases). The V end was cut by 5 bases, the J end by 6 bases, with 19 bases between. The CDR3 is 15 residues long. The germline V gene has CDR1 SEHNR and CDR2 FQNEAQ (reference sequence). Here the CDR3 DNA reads TGTGCCAGCAGCCATGCACAGGGATATTATTCTGAAGCTTTCTTT. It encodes CASSHAQGYYSEAFF. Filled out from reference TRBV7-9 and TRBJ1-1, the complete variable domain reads DTGVSQNPRHKITKRGQNVTFRCDPISEHNRLYWYRQTLGQGPEFLTYFQNEAQLEKSRLLSDRFSAERPKGSFSTLEIQRTEQGDSAMYLCASSHAQGYYSEAFFGQGTRLTVV.

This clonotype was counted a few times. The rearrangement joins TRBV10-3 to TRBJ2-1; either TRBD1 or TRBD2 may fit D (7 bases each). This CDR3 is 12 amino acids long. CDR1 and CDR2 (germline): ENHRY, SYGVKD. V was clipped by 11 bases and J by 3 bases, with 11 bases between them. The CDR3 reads CAGGDSYNEQFF. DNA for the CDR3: TGTGCCGGGGGGGACAGCTACAATGAGCAGTTCTTC.

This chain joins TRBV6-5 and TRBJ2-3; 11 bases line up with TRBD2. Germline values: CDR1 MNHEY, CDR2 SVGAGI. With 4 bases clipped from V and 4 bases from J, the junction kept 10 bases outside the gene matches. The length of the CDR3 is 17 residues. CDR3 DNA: TGTGCCAGCAGTTCCTCCGGGACTAGCGGTTCCCCAGATACGCAGTATTTT. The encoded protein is CASSSSGTSGSPDTQYF.

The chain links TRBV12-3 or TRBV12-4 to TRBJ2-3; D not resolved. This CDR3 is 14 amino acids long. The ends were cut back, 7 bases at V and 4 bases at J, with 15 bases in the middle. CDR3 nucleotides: TGTGCCAGCACCCCCCGGGCGAGACCAGATACGCAGTATTTT. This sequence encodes CASTPRARPDTQYF.

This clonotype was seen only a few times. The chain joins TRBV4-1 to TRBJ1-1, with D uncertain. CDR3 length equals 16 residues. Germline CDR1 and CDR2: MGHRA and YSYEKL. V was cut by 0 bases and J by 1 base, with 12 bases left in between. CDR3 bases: TGCGCCAGCAGCCAAGATGAGTGGGGAGCGAACACTGAAGCTTTCTTT. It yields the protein CASSQDEWGANTEAFF.

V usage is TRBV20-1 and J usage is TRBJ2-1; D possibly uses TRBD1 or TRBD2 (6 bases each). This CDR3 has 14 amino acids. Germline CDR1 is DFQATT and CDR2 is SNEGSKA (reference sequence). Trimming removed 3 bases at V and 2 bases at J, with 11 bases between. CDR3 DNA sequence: TGCAGTGCTAGCCCCGGGGGCCCCTACAATGAGCAGTTCTTC. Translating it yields CSASPGGPYNEQFF.

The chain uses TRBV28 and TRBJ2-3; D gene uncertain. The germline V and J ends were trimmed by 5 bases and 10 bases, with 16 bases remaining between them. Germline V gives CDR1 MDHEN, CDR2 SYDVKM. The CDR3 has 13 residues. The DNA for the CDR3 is TGTGCCAGCAGTCAGGAACTCCAGATGGCGCAGTATTTT. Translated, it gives CASSQELQMAQYF.

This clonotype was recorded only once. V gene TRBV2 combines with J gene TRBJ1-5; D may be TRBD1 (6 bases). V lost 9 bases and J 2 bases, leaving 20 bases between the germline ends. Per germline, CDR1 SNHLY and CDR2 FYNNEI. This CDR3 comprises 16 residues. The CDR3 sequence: CASTERGGSGNQPQHF. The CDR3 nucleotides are TGTGCCAGTACGGAAAGAGGGGGATCAGGCAATCAGCCCCAGCATTTT.

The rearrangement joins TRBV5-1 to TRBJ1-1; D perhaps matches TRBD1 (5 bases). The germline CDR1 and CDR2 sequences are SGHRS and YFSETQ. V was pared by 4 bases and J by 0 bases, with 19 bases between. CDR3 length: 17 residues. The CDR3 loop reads CASSTIGTALLNTEAFF. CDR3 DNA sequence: TGCGCCAGCAGCACGATCGGGACCGCACTCTTGAACACTGAAGCTTTCTTT.

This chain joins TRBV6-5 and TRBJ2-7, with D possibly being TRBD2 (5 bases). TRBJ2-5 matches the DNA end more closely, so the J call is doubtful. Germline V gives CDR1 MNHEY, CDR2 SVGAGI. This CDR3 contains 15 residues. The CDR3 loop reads CASSTENRGRETQYF. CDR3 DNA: TGTGCCAGCAGTACGGAGAATCGGGGAAGGGAGACCCAGTACTTC.

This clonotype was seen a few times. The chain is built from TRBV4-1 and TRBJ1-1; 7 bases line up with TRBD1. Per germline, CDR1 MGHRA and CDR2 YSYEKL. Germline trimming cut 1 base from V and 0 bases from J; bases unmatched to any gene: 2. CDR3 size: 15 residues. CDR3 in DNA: TGCGCCAGCAGCCAAGGGACAGGTCTGAACACTGAAGCTTTCTTT. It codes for CASSQGTGLNTEAFF.

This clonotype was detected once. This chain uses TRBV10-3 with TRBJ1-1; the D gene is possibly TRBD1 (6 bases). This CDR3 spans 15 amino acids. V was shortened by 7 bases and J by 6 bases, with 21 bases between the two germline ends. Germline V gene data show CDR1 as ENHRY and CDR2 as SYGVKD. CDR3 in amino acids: CAITVTGTQTSEAFF. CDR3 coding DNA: TGTGCCATCACCGTAACCGGGACACAAACATCTGAAGCTTTCTTT.

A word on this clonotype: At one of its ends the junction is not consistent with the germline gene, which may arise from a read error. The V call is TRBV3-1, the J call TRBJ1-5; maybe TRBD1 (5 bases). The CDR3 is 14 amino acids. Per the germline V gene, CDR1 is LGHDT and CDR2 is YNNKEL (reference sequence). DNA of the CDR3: TGTGCCGGCAGCCCGGGGGGGGAGGGTCAGCCCCAGCATTTT. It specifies CAGSPGGEGQPQHF.

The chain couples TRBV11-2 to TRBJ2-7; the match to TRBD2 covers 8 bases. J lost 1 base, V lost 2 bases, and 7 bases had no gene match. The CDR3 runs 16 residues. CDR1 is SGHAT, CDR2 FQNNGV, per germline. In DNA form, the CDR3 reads TGTGCCAGCAGCTTAAACGGGGGGGCCGGATCCTACGAGCAGTACTTC. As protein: CASSLNGGAGSYEQYF.

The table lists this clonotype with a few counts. The CDR3 loop reads CASSSTDGRPPTDTQYF. The CDR3 DNA sequence: TGTGCCAGCAGTTCCACCGACGGACGGCCTCCCACAGATACGCAGTATTTT. The chain is built from TRBV28 and TRBJ2-3, with no clear D. Trimming pared 4 bases from V and 2 bases from J, leaving 19 bases between. Germline CDR1 reads MDHEN; CDR2 reads SYDVKM. The length of the CDR3 is 17 residues.

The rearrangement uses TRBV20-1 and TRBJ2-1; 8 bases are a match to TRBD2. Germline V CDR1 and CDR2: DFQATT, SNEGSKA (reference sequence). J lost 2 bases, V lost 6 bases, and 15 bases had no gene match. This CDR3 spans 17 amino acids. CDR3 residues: CSAPLERGPLPYNEQFF. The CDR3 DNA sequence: TGCAGTGCCCCTCTGGAGCGGGGGCCTCTTCCCTACAATGAGCAGTTCTTC.

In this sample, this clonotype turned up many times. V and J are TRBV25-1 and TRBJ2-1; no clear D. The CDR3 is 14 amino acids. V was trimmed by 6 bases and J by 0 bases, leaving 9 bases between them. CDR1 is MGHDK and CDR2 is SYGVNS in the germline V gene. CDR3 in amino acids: CASSLTDSYNEQFF. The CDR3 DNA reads TGTGCCAGCAGCTTGACTGACTCCTACAATGAGCAGTTCTTC.

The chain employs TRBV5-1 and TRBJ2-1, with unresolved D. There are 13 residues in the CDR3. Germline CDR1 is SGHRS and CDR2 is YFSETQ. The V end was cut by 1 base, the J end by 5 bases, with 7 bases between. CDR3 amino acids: CASSLSAHNEQFF. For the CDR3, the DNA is TGCGCCAGCAGCTTGTCGGCCCACAATGAGCAGTTCTTC. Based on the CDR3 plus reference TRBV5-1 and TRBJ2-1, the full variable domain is KAGVTQTPRYLIKTRGQQVTLSCSPISGHRSVSWYQQTPGQGLQFLFEYFSETQRNKGNFPGRFSGRQFSNSRSEMNVSTLELGDSALYLCASSLSAHNEQFFGPGTRLTVL.

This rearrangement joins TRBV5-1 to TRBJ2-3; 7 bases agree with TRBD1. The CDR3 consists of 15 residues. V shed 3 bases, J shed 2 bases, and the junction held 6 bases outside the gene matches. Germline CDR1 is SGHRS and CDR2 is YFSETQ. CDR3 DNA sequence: TGCGCCAGCAGCTGGGACAGACTCTACACAGATACGCAGTATTTT. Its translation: CASSWDRLYTDTQYF.

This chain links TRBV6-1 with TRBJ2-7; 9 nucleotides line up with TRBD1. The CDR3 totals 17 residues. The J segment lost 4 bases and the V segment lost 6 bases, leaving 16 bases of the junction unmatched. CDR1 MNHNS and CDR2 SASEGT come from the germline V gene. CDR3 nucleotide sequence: TGTGCCAGCAGGCCGCACACAGGGGGCGCGTGGTGGTACGAGCAGTACTTC. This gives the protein CASRPHTGGAWWYEQYF.

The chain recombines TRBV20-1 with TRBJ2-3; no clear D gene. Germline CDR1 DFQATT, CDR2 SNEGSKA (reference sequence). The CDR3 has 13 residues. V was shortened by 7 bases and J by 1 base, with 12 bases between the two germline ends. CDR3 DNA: TGCAGTGGCCGCCATCCGGGCACAGATACGCAGTATTTT. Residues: CSGRHPGTDTQYF.